The subject of this entry is one T cell receptor beta chain. The CDR3 totals 15 residues. Trimming at V came to 1 base and at J to 3 bases, leaving 5 bases not matched to a gene. Per the germline V gene, CDR1 is SEHNR and CDR2 is FQNEAQ (reference sequence). This sample is part of a study of blood T cell repertoires in COVID-19. Looking at the study overall: T cells, B-cell-depleted T cells, or PBMCs supplied cDNA or gDNA.

Authors' methods: The authors estimated nucleated cell counts from reference gene primer amplification. Sequencing used immunoSEQ multiplex PCR; TCRdb keeps in-frame clones, though not all of them. V and J calls plus clone size are reproduced from that table; the DNA served to infer D and trimming. The sample lists under 250,000 clones; roughly nine tenths were seen once. The rearrangement links TRBV7-9 to TRBJ2-7, with 8 bases fitting TRBD1. Sequenced input: peripheral blood. This clonotype originated in a woman aged 55-75 years who had recovered from COVID-19. CDR3 residues: CASSLVQGDVYEQYF. DNA of the CDR3: TGTGCCAGCAGCTTAGTACAGGGGGATGTCTACGAGCAGTACTTC.